Listed here are 25 T cell receptor beta chains from one sample, sequenced in a study of beta chain features in type 1 diabetes. The study's findings and limits: When Type 1 diabetes patients were examined, their TCRB CDR3s proved moderately but significantly shorter in all four CD4+ subsets.

What was sequenced were expressed TCRB transcripts, since all of the isolated RNA had been reverse transcribed. Profiled with immunoSEQ multiplex PCR; TCRdb holds only in-frame clones, not every one. The sample lists 250,000 to 350,000 clones; 14% were seen once. Their antigens remain unidentified. Sequenced: naive CD4+ T cells from blood. Every receptor here comes from a man between 25 and 39 years old with type 1 diabetes.

This clone has just a few counts. The chain couples TRBV29-1 to TRBJ2-7, with 7 bases fitting TRBD2. This CDR3 contains 13 residues. Germline lookup yields CDR1 SQVTM and CDR2 ANQGSEA. V shed 6 bases, J shed 4 bases, and the junction held 9 bases outside the gene matches. CDR3 loop: CSVGGGYWYEQYF. CDR3 nucleotides: TGCAGCGTGGGGGGGGGTTACTGGTACGAGCAGTACTTC.

The rearrangement uses TRBV7-9 and TRBJ2-1; D unresolved. CDR3 length: 12 residues. The V and J ends lost 5 bases and 5 bases respectively, with 7 bases between them. Per germline, CDR1 SEHNR and CDR2 FQNEAQ (reference sequence). The CDR3 DNA sequence: TGTGCCAGCAGCCCGCGTCACAATGAGCAGTTCTTC. Protein product: CASSPRHNEQFF.

The chain couples TRBV13 to TRBJ1-4; 8 nucleotides match TRBD1. CDR3 length: 21 residues. Germline V CDR1 and CDR2: PRHDT, FYEKMQ (reference sequence). Germline trimming cut 4 bases from V and 10 bases from J; bases unmatched to any gene: 29. CDR3: CASSSQDRVQPLVGLGGKLFF. CDR3 DNA: TGTGCCAGCAGCTCTCAGGACAGGGTCCAGCCGCTTGTTGGCCTTGGCGGAAAACTGTTTTTT.

For this clone: This same CDR3 is encoded by further DNA sequences in the sample. The genes are TRBV28 and TRBJ2-7; 9 bases are a match to TRBD2. Germline V gene sequence: CDR1 MDHEN, CDR2 SYDVKM. V shed 8 bases, J shed 4 bases, and the junction held 6 bases outside the gene matches. The CDR3 is made up of 13 amino acids. The CDR3 bases are TGTGCCAGCGTGGCGGGAGGGACGTACGAGCAGTACTTC. It encodes CASVAGGTYEQYF.

This clone was seen a few times. The chain joins TRBV4-3 to TRBJ2-2; no reliable D call. This CDR3 has 14 amino acids. Trimming shortened V by 2 bases and J by 6 bases, and 10 bases separated the two germline ends. Germline V lookup: CDR1 LGHNA, CDR2 YSLEER. For the CDR3, the DNA is TGCGCCAGCAGCCAAATCATCACGGCCGGGGAGCTGTTTTTT. Amino acids: CASSQIITAGELFF.

This clone was detected a few times. The CDR3 loop reads CASRDSRNTEAFF. The CDR3, as DNA: TGTGCCAGCCGGGACAGTAGGAACACTGAAGCTTTCTTT. The genes are TRBV19 and TRBJ1-1; 7 positions agree with TRBD1. The CDR3 is 13 amino acids. With 9 bases clipped from V and 1 base from J, the junction kept 5 bases outside the gene matches. The germline CDR1 and CDR2 sequences are LNHDA and SQIVND (reference sequence).

The chain links TRBV2 to TRBJ1-2, with a possible D match to TRBD1 (6 bases). V lost 6 bases to trimming and J lost 7 bases, with 21 bases between them. The CDR3 is 15 amino acids. Germline CDR1 is SNHLY and CDR2 is FYNNEI. In DNA form, the CDR3 reads TGTGCCAGCAGATTCCAGTCGGCAGGGGTCGGTGGCTACACCTTC. It encodes CASRFQSAGVGGYTF.

The chain links TRBV6-6 to TRBJ1-3, with a tentative D call TRBD1 (5 bases). Looked up from germline, CDR1 is MNHNY and CDR2 is SVGAGI (reference sequence). The V end was cut by 2 bases, the J end by 3 bases, with 8 bases between. CDR3 size: 14 residues. The CDR3 loop is CASSYDSLGNTIYF. CDR3 nucleotides: TGTGCCAGCAGTTACGACAGCCTTGGAAACACCATATATTTT.

V gene TRBV7-9 combines with J gene TRBJ2-5, with 7 bases lining up with TRBD2. There are 13 residues in the CDR3. V lost 1 base, J lost 11 bases, and 7 bases stayed unmatched. Germline assignment: CDR1 SEHNR and CDR2 FQNEAQ (reference sequence). The CDR3 here is CASSLGRVREQYF. The CDR3, as DNA: TGTGCCAGCAGCTTAGGAAGGGTGCGGGAGCAGTACTTC.

This clone has only a few counts. The gene calls are TRBV5-4 and TRBJ2-1, with 10 positions matching TRBD2. This CDR3 contains 16 residues. CDR1 and CDR2 from the germline V gene are SGHNT and YYREEE (reference sequence). Losses at the gene ends were 0 bases for V and 7 bases for J; bases not matched to a gene: 7. CDR3 nucleotide sequence: TGTGCCAGCAGCTTGGCCGTATCTAGCGGGAGTAATGAGCAGTTCTTC. Protein sequence: CASSLAVSSGSNEQFF.

The table lists this clone with a few counts. The chain couples TRBV11-2 to TRBJ2-2; TRBD2 matches at 12 bases. J lost 5 bases, V lost 6 bases, and 4 bases had no gene match. The germline CDR1 and CDR2 sequences are SGHAT and FQNNGV. The CDR3 is 15 amino acids. CDR3 loop: CASRATSGRTGELFF. The CDR3 DNA reads TGTGCCAGCAGGGCGACTAGCGGGAGAACCGGGGAGCTGTTTTTT.

This clone was recorded a few times. This chain joins TRBV2 and TRBJ2-6, with TRBD1 as a possible D gene (6 bases). The CDR3 contains 16 residues. V lost 6 bases and J lost 3, with 15 bases in between. Germline CDR1 reads SNHLY; CDR2 reads FYNNEI. CDR3 bases: TGTGCCAGCAGCCCGGCAGGGGCTAGTGGGGCCAACGTCCTGACTTTC. This sequence encodes CASSPAGASGANVLTF.

V is TRBV4-1 and J is TRBJ2-1; 9 nucleotides agree with TRBD2. The germline CDR1 and CDR2 sequences are MGHRA and YSYEKL. V was clipped by 0 bases and J by 7 bases; unmatched bases: 7. This CDR3 has 16 amino acids. CDR3 sequence: CASSQDRRGGNNEQFF. Written as DNA, the CDR3 is TGCGCCAGCAGCCAAGATCGGCGGGGGGGTAATAATGAGCAGTTCTTC.

The chain carries TRBV21-1 and TRBJ2-5; the D call in the table, TRBD2, was not verified against the DNA. TRBV21-1 is deemed a pseudogene. This CDR3 is built from 18 residues. The CDR3 spells CASSKARKREGRGETQYF. The DNA of the CDR3 is TGTGCCAGCAGTAAAGCCCGGAAGCGGGAGGGCCGTGGGGAGACCCAGTACTTC.

This rearrangement joins TRBV6-1 to TRBJ2-7; TRBD2 aligns across 7 bases. The V and J ends lost 0 bases and 3 bases, in that order; junction bases with no gene match: 8. Germline loops: CDR1 MNHNS, CDR2 SASEGT. This CDR3 is 16 amino acids long. This chain's CDR3 is CASSEASSAGLYEQYF. The CDR3 DNA follows: TGTGCCAGCAGTGAAGCATCTTCAGCGGGACTCTACGAGCAGTACTTC.

V and J are TRBV27 and TRBJ2-7, with 7 bases lining up with TRBD1. This CDR3 has 15 residues. V dropped 5 bases and J dropped 2; count of bases not matched to a gene: 9. The V gene's germline CDR1 is MNHEY and CDR2 SMNVEV (reference sequence). The CDR3 DNA reads TGTGCCAGCAGTCCCTCGACAGGGTTCCCCTACGAGCAGTACTTC. Its protein is CASSPSTGFPYEQYF.

This clone was detected only a few times. The chain has TRBV28 and TRBJ2-3, with a possible D match to TRBD2 (6 bases). In germline, CDR1 is MDHEN, CDR2 SYDVKM. V was pared by 7 bases and J by 1 base, with 18 bases between. The CDR3 covers 16 residues. The CDR3 here is CASNLVGSGRTDTQYF. CDR3 sequence (DNA): TGTGCCAGCAACCTTGTAGGAAGCGGGCGCACAGATACGCAGTATTTT.

The gene calls are TRBV19 and TRBJ1-4, with 9 bases fitting TRBD1. Germline V gives CDR1 LNHDA, CDR2 SQIVND (reference sequence). The CDR3 totals 11 residues. The CDR3 nucleotides read TGTTTGGGACAGGGTGCTGAAAAACTGTTTTTT. Protein: CLGQGAEKLFF.

With respect to this clone: The same CDR3 is also encoded by other DNA sequences in this sample. The chain carries TRBV5-1 and TRBJ1-1; D not resolved. The CDR3 extends over 14 amino acids. Germline CDR1 and CDR2: SGHRS and YFSETQ. The V end was cut by 0 bases, the J end by 1 base, with 7 bases between. CDR3 nucleotide sequence: TGCGCCAGCAGCTTGGGGCAGGAGAACACTGAAGCTTTCTTT. It is translated as CASSLGQENTEAFF.

The CDR3 sequence: CSVRGLAGGGEQYF. CDR3 nucleotide sequence: TGCAGCGTTCGGGGACTAGCGGGAGGGGGCGAGCAGTACTTC. The chain employs TRBV29-1 and TRBJ2-7, with 16 positions matching TRBD2. Germline V gene data show CDR1 as SQVTM and CDR2 as ANQGSEA. V shed 5 bases, J shed 6 bases, and the junction held 4 bases outside the gene matches. This CDR3 comprises 14 residues.

This clone has only a few counts. The rearrangement links TRBV2 to TRBJ1-1; D gene uncertain. The ends were cut back, 6 bases at V and 3 bases at J, with 8 bases in the middle. Germline values: CDR1 SNHLY, CDR2 FYNNEI. This CDR3 has 12 residues. Here the CDR3 reads CASRGEDTEAFF. As DNA, the CDR3 is TGTGCCAGCAGAGGAGAGGACACTGAAGCTTTCTTT.

The J gene is TRBJ2-7, the V gene TRBV7-2; TRBD1 matches 7 bases. J gave up 3 bases and V 1 base, and 6 bases lay outside the gene matches. CDR3 length: 15 amino acids. The germline gives CDR1 SGHTA, CDR2 FQGNSA. The CDR3 coding sequence is TGTGCCAGCAGCTTAGTAGAGGGGGCTGGCTACGAGCAGTACTTC. Protein product: CASSLVEGAGYEQYF.

This chain connects TRBV6-5 to TRBJ2-7; 8 positions agree with TRBD2. This CDR3 is built from 14 residues. CDR1 is MNHEY, CDR2 SVGAGI, per germline. Germline trimming cut 1 base from V and 6 bases from J; bases unmatched to any gene: 5. The CDR3 spells CASSYFAGGSEQYF. The CDR3 nucleotides read TGTGCCAGCAGTTACTTTGCGGGAGGCTCCGAGCAGTACTTC.

This clone was seen a few times. This chain uses TRBV27 with TRBJ2-5, with D unresolved. The CDR3 contains 15 residues. Trimming removed 2 bases at V and 5 bases at J, with 15 bases between. Looked up from germline, CDR1 is MNHEY and CDR2 is SMNVEV (reference sequence). Here the CDR3 DNA reads TGTGCCAGCAGTTTAGCAGTCTCCGTTCTGGAGACCCAGTACTTC. Protein product: CASSLAVSVLETQYF.

This clone was seen only a few times. The CDR3 sequence: CASSPTALPWGYNEQFF. CDR3 DNA sequence: TGTGCCAGCAGTCCGACAGCATTGCCTTGGGGATACAATGAGCAGTTCTTC. This chain joins TRBV5-6 and TRBJ2-1; maybe TRBD1 (5 bases). CDR1 SGHDT and CDR2 YYEEEE come from the germline V gene. The CDR3 is 17 residues long. V was pared by 5 bases and J by 4 bases, with 22 bases between.